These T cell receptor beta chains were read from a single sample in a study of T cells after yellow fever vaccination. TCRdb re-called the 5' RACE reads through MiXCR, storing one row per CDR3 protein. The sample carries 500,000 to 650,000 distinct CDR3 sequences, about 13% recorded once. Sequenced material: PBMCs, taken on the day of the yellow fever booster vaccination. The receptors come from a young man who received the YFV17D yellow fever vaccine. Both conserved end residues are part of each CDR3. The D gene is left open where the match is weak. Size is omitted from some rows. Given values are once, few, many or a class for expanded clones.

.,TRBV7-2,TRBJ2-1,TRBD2,TGTGCCAGCAGCCAGACTAGCCTGTCCTACAATGAGCAGTTCTTC,CASSQTSLSYNEQFF
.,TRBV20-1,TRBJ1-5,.,TGCAGTGCTACAGACCTAACCGGGCCCCAGCATTTT,CSATDLTGPQHF
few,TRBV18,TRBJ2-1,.,TGTGCCAGCTCACCCAGAAGGGCGGAGGAGCAGTTCTTC,CASSPRRAEEQFF
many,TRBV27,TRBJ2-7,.,TGTGCCAGCAGTCCCCCGGGCGGCTCCTACGAGCAGTACTTC,CASSPPGGSYEQYF
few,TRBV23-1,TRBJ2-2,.,TGCGCCCCATGGGCTAGCGCAATCGGGGAGCTGTTTTTT,CAPWASAIGELFF
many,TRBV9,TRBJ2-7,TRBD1,TGTGCCAGCAGCGCGACAGGGAATATTTACGAGCAGTACTTC,CASSATGNIYEQYF
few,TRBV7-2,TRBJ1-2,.,TGTGCCAGCAGCTTAGAGCTGACCGCTTATGGCTACACCTTC,CASSLELTAYGYTF
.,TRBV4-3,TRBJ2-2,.,TGCGCCAGCAGCCAAAGTGGAAGTGCGGCAGTCTACACCGGGGAGCTGTTTTTT,CASSQSGSAAVYTGELFF
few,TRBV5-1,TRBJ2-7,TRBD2,TGCGCCAGCAGCTTGTACTTCAGGGAGGGCTACGAGCAGTACTTC,CASSLYFREGYEQYF
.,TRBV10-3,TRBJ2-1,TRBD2,TGTGCCACCGTTAGCGGAACGGGAGGGGATGAGCAGTTCTTC,CATVSGTGGDEQFF
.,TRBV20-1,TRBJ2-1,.,TGCAGTGCTCGGAATGGGGGGAGCTCCTACAATGAGCAGTTCTTC,CSARNGGSSYNEQFF
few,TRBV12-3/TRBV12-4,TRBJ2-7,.,TGTGCCAGCAGCCCTAGCACCGGCGAGCAGTACTTC,CASSPSTGEQYF
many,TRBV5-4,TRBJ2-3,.,TGTGCCAGCAGCTTGGTGGGTTCAGATACGCAGTATTTT,CASSLVGSDTQYF
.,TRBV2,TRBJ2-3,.,TGTGCCAGCCGACGGCAAGATACGCAGTATTTT,CASRRQDTQYF
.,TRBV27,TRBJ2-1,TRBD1,TGTGCCAGCAGACGTCCGGGACAGGGGATGAATGAGCAGTTCTTC,CASRRPGQGMNEQFF
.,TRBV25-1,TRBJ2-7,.,TGTGCCAGCAGAGGACCCGTCTCCTACGAGCAGTACTTC,CASRGPVSYEQYF
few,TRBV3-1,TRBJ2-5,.,TGTGCCAGCAGCCATGAGACCCAGTACTTC,CASSHETQYF
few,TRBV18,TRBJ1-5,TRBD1,TGTGCCAGCTCACCACCGGGGGCAGGGGGGCAGCCCCAGCATTTT,CASSPPGAGGQPQHF
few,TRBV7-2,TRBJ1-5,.,TGTGCCAGCAGCTTTAGCGAGGGCCCCATCGGGCCCCAGCATTTT,CASSFSEGPIGPQHF
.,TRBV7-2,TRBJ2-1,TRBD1,TGTGCCAGCAGCAAGGAGGGACAGGGGAGTAAGTTCTTC,CASSKEGQGSKFF
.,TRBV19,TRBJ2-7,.,TGTGCCAGTAGTGAACAGGGCCGAACCTCCTACGAGCAGTACTTC,CASSEQGRTSYEQYF
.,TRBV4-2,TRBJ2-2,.,TGTGCCAGCAGCCAAGATTTGCGGGGTACCGGGGAGCTGTTTTTT,CASSQDLRGTGELFF
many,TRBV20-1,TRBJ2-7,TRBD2,TGCAGTGCTAGAAATAGCGGGAGGACTTCCTACGAGCAGTACTTC,CSARNSGRTSYEQYF
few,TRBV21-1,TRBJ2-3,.,TGTGCCAGCATTACCAGCGGGTTTAGCACAGATACGCAGTATTTT,CASITSGFSTDTQYF
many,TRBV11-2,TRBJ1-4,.,TGTGCCAGCAGCCCCACGCGACAGGCTGCAACTAATGAAAAACTGTTTTTT,CASSPTRQAATNEKLFF
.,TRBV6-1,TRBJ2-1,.,TGTGCCAGCAGGTTGGGGCAGCCCAGCAATGAGCAGTTCTTC,CASRLGQPSNEQFF
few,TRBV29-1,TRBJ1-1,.,TGCAGCGTTGTACGACAAAGCGGGACTGAAGCTTTCTTT,CSVVRQSGTEAFF
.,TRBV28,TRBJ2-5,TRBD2,TGTGCCAGCAGCTTATACTTAGCGGGAACGGGAGAGACCCAGTACTTC,CASSLYLAGTGETQYF
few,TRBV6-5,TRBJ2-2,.,TGTGCCAGCAGTTACGAATACGGGAACACCGGGGAGCTGTTTTTT,CASSYEYGNTGELFF
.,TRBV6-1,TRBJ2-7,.,TGTGCCAGCAGTGGGCTTGGCTCCTACGAGCAGTACTTC,CASSGLGSYEQYF
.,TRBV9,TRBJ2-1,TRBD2,TGTGCCAGCAGCGTAGCTAGCGGGGGGGGTGAGCAGTTCTTC,CASSVASGGGEQFF
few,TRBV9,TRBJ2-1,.,TGTGCCAGCAGCGTAGGTATAGGCTCCTACAATGAGCAGTTCTTC,CASSVGIGSYNEQFF
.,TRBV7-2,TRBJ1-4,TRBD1,TGTGCCAGCAGCTTAGGGACAGGGGTAACTAATGAAAAACTGTTTTTT,CASSLGTGVTNEKLFF
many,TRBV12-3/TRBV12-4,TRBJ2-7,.,TGTGCCAGCAGTTTCGGCAGGAGGGGCGAGCAGTACTTC,CASSFGRRGEQYF
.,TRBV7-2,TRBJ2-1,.,TGTGCCAGCAGCTTAGTGATCGGGGGCCTGCTCTTC,CASSLVIGGLLF
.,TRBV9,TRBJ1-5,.,TGTGCCAGCAGCGTAGGCCAGGGGAGCAATCAGCCCCAGCATTTT,CASSVGQGSNQPQHF
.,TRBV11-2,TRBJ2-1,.,TGTGCCAGCAGCTTCACGGGGGTCAATGAGCAGTTCTTC,CASSFTGVNEQFF
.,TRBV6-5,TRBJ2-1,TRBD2,TGTGCCAGCAGTTACCGACTAGCGGGAGAAGGGGAGCAGTTCTTC,CASSYRLAGEGEQFF
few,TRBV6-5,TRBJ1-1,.,TGTGCCAGCAGTTACAAGGGGACGGGCTTCGGTATTCTGGGAGCTTTCTTT,CASSYKGTGFGILGAFF
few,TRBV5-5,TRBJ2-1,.,TGTGCCAGCAACCCCGGGGACATTTCCTACAATGAGCAGTTCTTC,CASNPGDISYNEQFF
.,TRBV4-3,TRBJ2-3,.,TGCGCCAGCAGCCAAGAACCGCCAGATACGCAGTATTTT,CASSQEPPDTQYF
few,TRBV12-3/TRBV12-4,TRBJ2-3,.,TGTGCAAGCAACGGGGGACGAAGCACAGATACGCAGTATTTT,CASNGGRSTDTQYF
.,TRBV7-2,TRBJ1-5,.,TGTGCCAGCAGTCCGTCGGCGTCCCCCCATCAGCCCCAGCATTTT,CASSPSASPHQPQHF
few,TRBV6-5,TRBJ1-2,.,TGTGCCAGCAGTTACGCGGGGGGGCTCGGCTACACCTTC,CASSYAGGLGYTF
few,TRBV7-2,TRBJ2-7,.,TGTGCCAGCAGCTTAGGTATCCCCACCCAGGGCGACGAGCAGTACTTC,CASSLGIPTQGDEQYF
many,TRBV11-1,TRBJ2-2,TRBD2,TGTGCCAGCAGCCCGCTAGCGGGAGGCCCTAACACCGGGGAGCTGTTTTTT,CASSPLAGGPNTGELFF
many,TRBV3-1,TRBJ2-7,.,TGTGCCAGCAGCCAAGAGTACGAGCAGTACTTC,CASSQEYEQYF
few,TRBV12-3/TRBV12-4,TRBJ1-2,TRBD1,TGTGCCAGCAGTTCCATACCGGGACAGCCTGGCTACACCTTC,CASSSIPGQPGYTF
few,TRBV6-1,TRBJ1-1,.,TGTGCCAGCAAGGGCAGGGTCAACCTGAACACTGAAGCTTTCTTT,CASKGRVNLNTEAFF
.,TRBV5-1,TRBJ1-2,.,TGCGCCAGCAGCTTGTTGGGAGCAGCTAACTATGGCTACACCTTC,CASSLLGAANYGYTF
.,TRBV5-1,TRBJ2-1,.,TGCGCCAGCAGCTTGGCCAGGGCCCTAGAGCAGTTCTTC,CASSLARALEQFF
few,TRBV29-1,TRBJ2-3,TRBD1,TGCACCGGGACAGGGGGCGTAGGTCGGACAGATACGCAGTATTTT,CTGTGGVGRTDTQYF
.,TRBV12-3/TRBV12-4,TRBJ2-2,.,TGTGCCAGCAGTCGGCTTAGCGGCAACACCGGGGAGCTGTTTTTT,CASSRLSGNTGELFF